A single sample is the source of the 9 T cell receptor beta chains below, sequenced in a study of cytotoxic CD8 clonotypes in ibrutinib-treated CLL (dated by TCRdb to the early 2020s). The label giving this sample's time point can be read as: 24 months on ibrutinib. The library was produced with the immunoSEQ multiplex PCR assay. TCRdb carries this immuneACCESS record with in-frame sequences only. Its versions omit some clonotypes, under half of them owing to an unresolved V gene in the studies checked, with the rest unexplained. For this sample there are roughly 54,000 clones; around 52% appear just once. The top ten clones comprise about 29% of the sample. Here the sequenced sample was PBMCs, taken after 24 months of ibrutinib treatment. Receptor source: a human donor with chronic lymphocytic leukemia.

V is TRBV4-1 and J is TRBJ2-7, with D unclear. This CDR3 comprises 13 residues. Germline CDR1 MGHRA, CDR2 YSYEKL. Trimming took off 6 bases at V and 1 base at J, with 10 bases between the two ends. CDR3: CASRDLLSYEQYF. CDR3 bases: TGCGCCAGCAGGGACCTTTTGTCCTACGAGCAGTACTTC.

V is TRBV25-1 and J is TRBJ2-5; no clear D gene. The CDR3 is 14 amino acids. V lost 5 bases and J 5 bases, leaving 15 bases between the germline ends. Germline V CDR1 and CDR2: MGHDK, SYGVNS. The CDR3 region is CASSIGPTRETQYF. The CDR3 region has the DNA TGTGCCAGCAGTATTGGCCCCACCCGGGAGACCCAGTACTTC.

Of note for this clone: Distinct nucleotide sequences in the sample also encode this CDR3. The CDR3 DNA reads as TGTGCCAGCAGTGAAGAGGAGACCCAGTACTTC. This encodes CASSEEETQYF. The chain employs TRBV2 and TRBJ2-5, with D unclear. Trimming cost V 1 base and J 5 bases, with 2 bases left between them. The CDR3 is made up of 11 amino acids. Germline V CDR1 and CDR2: SNHLY, FYNNEI.

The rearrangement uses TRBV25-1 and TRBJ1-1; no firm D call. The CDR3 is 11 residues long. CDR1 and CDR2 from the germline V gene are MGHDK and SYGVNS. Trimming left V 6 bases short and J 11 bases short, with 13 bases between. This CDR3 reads CASSRGRVAFF. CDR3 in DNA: TGTGCCAGCAGCCGCGGGCGTGTCGCTTTCTTT.

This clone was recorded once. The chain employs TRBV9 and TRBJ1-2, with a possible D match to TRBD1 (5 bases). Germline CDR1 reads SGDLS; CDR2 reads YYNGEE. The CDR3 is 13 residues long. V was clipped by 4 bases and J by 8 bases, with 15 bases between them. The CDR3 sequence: CASSLGSWGGYTF. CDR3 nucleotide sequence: TGTGCCAGCAGCCTGGGCAGCTGGGGCGGCTACACCTTC. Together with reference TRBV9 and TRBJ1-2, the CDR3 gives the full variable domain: DSGVTQTPKHLITATGQRVTLRCSPRSGDLSVYWYQQSLDQGLQFLIQYYNGEERAKGNILERFSAQQFPDLHSELNLSSLELGDSALYFCASSLGSWGGYTFGSGTRLTVV.

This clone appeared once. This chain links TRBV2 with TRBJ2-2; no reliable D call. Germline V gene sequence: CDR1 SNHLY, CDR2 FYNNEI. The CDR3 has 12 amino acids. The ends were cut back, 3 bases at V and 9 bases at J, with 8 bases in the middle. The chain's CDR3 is CASSEARRELFF. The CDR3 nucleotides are TGTGCCAGCAGTGAGGCCCGGCGGGAGCTGTTTTTT.

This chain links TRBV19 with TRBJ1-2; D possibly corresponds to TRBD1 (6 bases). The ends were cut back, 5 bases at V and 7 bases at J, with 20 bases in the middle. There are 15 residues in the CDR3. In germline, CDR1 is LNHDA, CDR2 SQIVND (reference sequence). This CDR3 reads CASSLGPHGGSGYTF. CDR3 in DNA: TGTGCCAGTAGTCTAGGCCCCCACGGGGGCAGTGGCTACACCTTC. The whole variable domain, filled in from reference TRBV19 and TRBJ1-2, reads DGGITQSPKYLFRKEGQNVTLSCEQNLNHDAMYWYRQDPGQGLRLIYYSQIVNDFQKGDIAEGYSVSREKKESFPLTVTSAQKNPTAFYLCASSLGPHGGSGYTFGSGTRLTVV.

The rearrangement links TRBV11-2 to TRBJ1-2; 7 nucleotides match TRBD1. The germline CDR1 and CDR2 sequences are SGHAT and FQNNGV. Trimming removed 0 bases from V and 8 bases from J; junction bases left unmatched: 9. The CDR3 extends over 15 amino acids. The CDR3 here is CASSLDWRGLGGYTF. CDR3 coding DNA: TGTGCCAGCAGCTTAGATTGGAGGGGGCTAGGAGGCTACACCTTC.

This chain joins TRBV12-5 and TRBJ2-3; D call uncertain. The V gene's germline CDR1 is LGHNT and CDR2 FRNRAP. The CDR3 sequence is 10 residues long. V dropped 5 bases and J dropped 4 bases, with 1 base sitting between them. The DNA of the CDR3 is TGTGCTAGTGGTCCAGATACGCAGTATTTT. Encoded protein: CASGPDTQYF.